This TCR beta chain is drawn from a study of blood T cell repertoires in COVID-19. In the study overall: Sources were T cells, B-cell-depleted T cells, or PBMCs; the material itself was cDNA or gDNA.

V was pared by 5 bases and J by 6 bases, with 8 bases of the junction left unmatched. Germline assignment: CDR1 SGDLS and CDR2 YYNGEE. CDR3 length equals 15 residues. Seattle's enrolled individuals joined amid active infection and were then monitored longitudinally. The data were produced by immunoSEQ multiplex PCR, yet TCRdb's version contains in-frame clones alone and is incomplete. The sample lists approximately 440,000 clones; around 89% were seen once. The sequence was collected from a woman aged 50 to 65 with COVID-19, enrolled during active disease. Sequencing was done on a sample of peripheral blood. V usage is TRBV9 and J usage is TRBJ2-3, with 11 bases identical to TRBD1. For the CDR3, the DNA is TGTGCCAGCAGTTGGACAGGGGGCTTAACGGATACGCAGTATTTT. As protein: CASSWTGGLTDTQYF.